This TCR beta chain emerged from a study of T cells after posttransplantation cyclophosphamide. Study outcomes and limitations: Donor-recipient repertoire similarity was low at 1-2 months, rising over year one. TRB clonality was highly associated with recipient CMV seropositivity and reactivation.

Clones were read by immunoSEQ multiplex PCR, and TCRdb kept only the in-frame ones, dropping some. The sample lists approximately 39,000 clones; around 80% were seen once. CDR1 is SGHVS, CDR2 FQNEAQ, per germline. V lost 5 bases, J lost 9 bases, and 10 bases stayed unmatched. The CDR3 has 14 residues. Cyclophosphamide on days +3 and +4 followed busulfan-fludarabine conditioning and a marrow graft. Worth noting for this clone: What it recognizes is unknown.

The chain recombines TRBV7-8 with TRBJ2-1, with 7 bases fitting TRBD2. The clonotype originates from a female patient aged 35-55 years who received an allogeneic stem cell transplant from a related donor, was CMV-positive, and had no GVHD. Part of the T cell pool may stem from the graft donor. This specimen was CD4+ T cells sorted from blood, taken about 1,900 days after a stem cell transplant with posttransplant cyclophosphamide. CDR3 amino acids: CASSGPLGRGEQFF. CDR3 sequence (DNA): TGTGCCAGCAGCGGGCCGCTAGGGAGGGGTGAGCAGTTCTTC.